This TCR beta chain was found in a study of beta chain features in type 1 diabetes. Study as a whole: Analysis included 95 million to 140 million sorted cells drawn from all samples. Study-wide results and limits: Reduced insertions and increased deletions marked VDJ junctions in type 1 diabetes patients. Researchers reported that naive, central memory and Treg TCRB repertoires appeared more similar in patients than in healthy donors.

Trimming stripped 3 bases from V and 4 bases from J, with 15 bases between. CDR1 and CDR2 (germline): SGHTA, FQGNSA. This CDR3 has 16 amino acids. What was sequenced were expressed TCRB transcripts, since all of the isolated RNA had been reverse transcribed. The assay was immunoSEQ multiplex PCR, and TCRdb's table has in-frame clones only and misses some. The sample has under 300,000 clones, around a quarter seen once; the top ten hold about 3.9%. This clone was seen a handful of times. Its antigen is still unknown. The chain has TRBV7-2 and TRBJ1-4; D uncertain. Material: central memory CD4+ T cells from blood. The source is a man aged 25-40 years in good health. This chain's CDR3 is CASSFYSLRGNEKLFF. CDR3 coding DNA: TGTGCCAGCAGCTTTTACAGTTTGCGTGGTAATGAAAAACTGTTTTTT.